Shown below are 11 T cell receptor beta chains from a single sample sequenced in a study of blood T cell repertoires in COVID-19. Sequenced by immunoSEQ multiplex PCR; TCRdb stores in-frame clones only, minus some. This table has hundreds of thousands of clones, 86% appearing once. The sequencing input was peripheral blood. The receptors come from a woman aged 30 to 39 with active or convalescent COVID-19.

This chain connects TRBV6-1 to TRBJ1-1, with D uncertain. V was clipped by 0 bases and J by 1 base, with 12 bases between them. The CDR3 is 16 residues long. In germline, CDR1 is MNHNS, CDR2 SASEGT. CDR3 sequence (DNA): TGTGCCAGCAGTGAAGCCGTTCAGACGGGGAACACTGAAGCTTTCTTT. This codes for CASSEAVQTGNTEAFF.

The rearrangement links TRBV6-5 to TRBJ1-4; possible D gene TRBD1, 5 bases. Germline CDR1 and CDR2: MNHEY and SVGAGI. The CDR3 length is 13 residues. The ends were cut back, 7 bases at V and 8 bases at J, with 14 bases in the middle. The CDR3 region is CASMVVGVEKLFF. In DNA, the CDR3 is TGTGCCAGCATGGTTGTAGGGGTGGAAAAACTGTTTTTT.

This chain links TRBV6-5 with TRBJ2-1; the match to TRBD1 covers 8 bases. Looked up from germline, CDR1 is MNHEY and CDR2 is SVGAGI. This CDR3 contains 16 residues. V was pared by 4 bases and J by 3 bases, with 8 bases of the junction left unmatched. The CDR3 loop reads CASSFPGTGHYNEQFF. In nucleotides, the CDR3 is TGTGCCAGCAGTTTCCCGGGGACAGGACACTACAATGAGCAGTTCTTC.

J is TRBJ1-5 and V is TRBV27, with a tentative D call TRBD1 (5 bases). The germline V gene encodes CDR1 MNHEY and CDR2 SMNVEV (reference sequence). The CDR3 is 14 residues long. Trimming pared 2 bases from V and 3 bases from J, leaving 8 bases between. CDR3 protein: CASSLRGYNQPQHF. As DNA, the CDR3 is TGTGCCAGCAGTTTAAGGGGTTACAATCAGCCCCAGCATTTT.

The chain joins TRBV24-1 to TRBJ1-5; 7 bases are shared with TRBD1. The length of the CDR3 is 16 residues. V was pared by 4 bases and J by 2 bases, with 7 bases of the junction left unmatched. CDR1 and CDR2 (germline): KGHDR, SFDVKD. The CDR3 spells CATSDSRGVGNQPQHF. CDR3 DNA sequence: TGTGCCACCAGTGACTCCAGGGGGGTAGGCAATCAGCCCCAGCATTTT.

As concerns this clone: Within the sample, other DNA sequences also encode this same CDR3. The chain links TRBV18 to TRBJ1-2; D possibly corresponds to TRBD1 (5 bases). V was shortened by 1 base and J by 6 bases, with 9 bases between the two germline ends. This CDR3 is built from 13 residues. Germline V CDR1 and CDR2: KGHSH, LQKENI. This CDR3 is CASSPRGGDGYTF. CDR3 sequence (DNA): TGTGCCAGCTCACCACGGGGAGGGGATGGCTACACCTTC.

The chain uses TRBV7-2 and TRBJ1-6; possible D gene TRBD1, 5 bases. This CDR3 region has 14 residues. The V end lost 4 bases, the J end lost 5 bases, and 9 bases lay between the germline ends. Looked up from germline, CDR1 is SGHTA and CDR2 is FQGNSA. DNA of the CDR3: TGTGCCAGCAGCTGGGACTTAAATAATTCACCCCTCCACTTT. This gives the protein CASSWDLNNSPLHF.

The rearrangement uses TRBV30 and TRBJ1-4; D may be TRBD1 (5 bases). The CDR3 has 15 amino acids. V was pared by 1 base and J by 5 bases, with 14 bases between. Germline V lookup: CDR1 GTSNPN, CDR2 SVGIG (reference sequence). CDR3 in DNA: TGTGCCTGGAGTGGACCCGGGACTTCCAATGAAAAACTGTTTTTT. This codes for CAWSGPGTSNEKLFF.

Written as DNA, the CDR3 is TGTGCCAGCAGCCAAGTCCTTGGCGAGCAGTTCTTC. It specifies CASSQVLGEQFF. J is TRBJ2-1 and V is TRBV14; D unclear. V lost 1 base and J 10 bases, leaving 8 bases between the germline ends. The CDR3 is 12 amino acids. Germline CDR1 is SGHDN and CDR2 is FVKESK.

V gene TRBV19 combines with J gene TRBJ2-1; 8 bases are a match to TRBD2. This CDR3 spans 17 amino acids. In germline, CDR1 is LNHDA, CDR2 SQIVND (reference sequence). J lost 7 bases, V lost 1 base, and 12 bases had no gene match. The CDR3 loop reads CASSIALAGHAGNEQFF. Here the CDR3 DNA reads TGTGCCAGTAGTATAGCCCTAGCGGGCCACGCGGGGAATGAGCAGTTCTTC.

V is TRBV19 and J is TRBJ2-7; 11 bases line up with TRBD1. The CDR3 is 16 residues long. V lost 5 bases to trimming and J lost 2 bases; unmatched junction nucleotides: 8. Per germline, CDR1 LNHDA and CDR2 SQIVND (reference sequence). The chain's CDR3 is CASSSDPGQGAYEQYF. In nucleotides, the CDR3 is TGTGCCAGTAGTTCGGATCCGGGACAGGGGGCCTACGAGCAGTACTTC.